Sequencing of this TCR beta chain was carried out in a study of blood T cell repertoires in COVID-19. The CDR3 runs 16 residues. The V gene end was trimmed by 7 bases and the J gene end by 0 bases; junction bases not matched to a gene: 13. Germline CDR1 and CDR2: SGHDT and YYEEEE. This table comes from immunoSEQ multiplex PCR, and its TCRdb copy is limited to in-frame clones, with some not included. The sample has around 82,000 clones; 75% to 95% are singletons. V usage is TRBV5-6 and J usage is TRBJ2-7; 7 nucleotides match TRBD1. The clonotype originates from a human donor in a cohort sampled during active COVID-19. The source material was peripheral blood. CDR3 sequence (DNA): TGTGCCAGCGAACCCCTGGACAGGCCGAGCTCCTACGAGCAGTACTTC. Translating gives CASEPLDRPSSYEQYF.